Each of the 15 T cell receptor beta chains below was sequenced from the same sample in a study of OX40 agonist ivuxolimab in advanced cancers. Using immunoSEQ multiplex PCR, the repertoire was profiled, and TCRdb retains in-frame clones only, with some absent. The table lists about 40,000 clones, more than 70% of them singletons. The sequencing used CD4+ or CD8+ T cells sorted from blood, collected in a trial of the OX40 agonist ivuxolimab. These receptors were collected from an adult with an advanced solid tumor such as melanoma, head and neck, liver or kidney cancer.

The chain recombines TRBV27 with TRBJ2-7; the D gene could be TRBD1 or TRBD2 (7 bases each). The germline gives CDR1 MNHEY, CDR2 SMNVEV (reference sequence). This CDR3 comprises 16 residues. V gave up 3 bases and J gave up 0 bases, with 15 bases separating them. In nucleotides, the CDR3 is TGTGCCAGCAGTTTTTCGACAGGGACTAACTCCTACGAGCAGTACTTC. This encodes CASSFSTGTNSYEQYF.

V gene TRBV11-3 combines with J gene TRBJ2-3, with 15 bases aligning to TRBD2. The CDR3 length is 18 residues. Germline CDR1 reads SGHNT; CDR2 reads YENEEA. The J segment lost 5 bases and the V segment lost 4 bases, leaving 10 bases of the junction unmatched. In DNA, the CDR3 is TGTGCCAGCAGCTACGGACTAGCGGGAGGGCCGGGGGGAGATACGCAGTATTTT. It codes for CASSYGLAGGPGGDTQYF.

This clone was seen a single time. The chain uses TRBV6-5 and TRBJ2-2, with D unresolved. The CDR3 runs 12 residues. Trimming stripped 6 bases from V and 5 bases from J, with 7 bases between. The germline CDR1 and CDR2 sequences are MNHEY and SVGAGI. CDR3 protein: CASSLITGELFF. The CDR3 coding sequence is TGTGCCAGCAGCCTAATAACCGGGGAGCTGTTTTTT.

The CDR3 bases are TGTGCCAGCAGTCTCACAGGGACCGAGCAGTACTTC. Translation gives CASSLTGTEQYF. The V and J genes are TRBV28 and TRBJ2-7; tentatively, D is TRBD1 (6 bases). Trimming pared 5 bases from V and 6 bases from J, leaving 11 bases between. The CDR3 consists of 12 residues. Germline CDR1 is MDHEN and CDR2 is SYDVKM.

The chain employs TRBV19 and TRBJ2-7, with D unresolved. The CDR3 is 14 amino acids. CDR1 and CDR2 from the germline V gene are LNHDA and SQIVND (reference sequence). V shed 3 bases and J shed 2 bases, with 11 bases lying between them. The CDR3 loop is CASSIYVGTYEQYF. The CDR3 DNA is TGTGCCAGTAGTATTTATGTGGGGACCTACGAGCAGTACTTC. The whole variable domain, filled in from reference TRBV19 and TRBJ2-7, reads DGGITQSPKYLFRKEGQNVTLSCEQNLNHDAMYWYRQDPGQGLRLIYYSQIVNDFQKGDIAEGYSVSREKKESFPLTVTSAQKNPTAFYLCASSIYVGTYEQYFGPGTRLTVT.

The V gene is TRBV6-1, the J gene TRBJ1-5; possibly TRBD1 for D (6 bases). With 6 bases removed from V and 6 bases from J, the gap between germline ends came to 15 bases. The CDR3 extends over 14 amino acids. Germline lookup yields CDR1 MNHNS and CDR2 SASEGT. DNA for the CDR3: TGTGCCAGCAGCCCACAGGGAATAGGTCAGCCCCAGCATTTT. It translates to CASSPQGIGQPQHF.

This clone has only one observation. In nucleotides, the CDR3 is TGTGCCAGCAGTTTAGATAGGGCTACCTATGGCTACACCTTC. Protein product: CASSLDRATYGYTF. The chain carries TRBV28 and TRBJ1-2; the D is unclear. Germline V gives CDR1 MDHEN, CDR2 SYDVKM. This CDR3 is 14 amino acids long. V shed 2 bases and J shed 4 bases, with 11 bases lying between them.

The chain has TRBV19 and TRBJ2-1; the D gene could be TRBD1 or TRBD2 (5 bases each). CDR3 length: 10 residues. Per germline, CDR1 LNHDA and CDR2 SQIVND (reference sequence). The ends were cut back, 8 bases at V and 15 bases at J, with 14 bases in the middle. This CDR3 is CASAVDGAFF. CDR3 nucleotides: TGTGCCAGTGCGGTAGACGGGGCGTTCTTC.

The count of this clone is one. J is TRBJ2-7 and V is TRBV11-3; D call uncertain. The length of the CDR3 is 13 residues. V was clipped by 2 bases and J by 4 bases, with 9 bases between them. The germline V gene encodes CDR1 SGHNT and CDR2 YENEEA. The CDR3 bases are TGTGCCAGCAGCTTAAGGGCCGGGTACGAGCAGTACTTC. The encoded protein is CASSLRAGYEQYF.

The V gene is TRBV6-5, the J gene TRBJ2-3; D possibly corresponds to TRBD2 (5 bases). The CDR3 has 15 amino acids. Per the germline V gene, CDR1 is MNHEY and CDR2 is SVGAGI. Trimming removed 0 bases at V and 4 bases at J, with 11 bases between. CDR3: CASSYSNNGADTQYF. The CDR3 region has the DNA TGTGCCAGCAGTTACTCGAACAACGGGGCAGATACGCAGTATTTT.

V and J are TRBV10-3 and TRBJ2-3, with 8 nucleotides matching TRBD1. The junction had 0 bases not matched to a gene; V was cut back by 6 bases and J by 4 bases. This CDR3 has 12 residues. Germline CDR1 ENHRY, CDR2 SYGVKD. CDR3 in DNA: TGTGCCATCAGACAGGGGGCAGATACGCAGTATTTT. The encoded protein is CAIRQGADTQYF.

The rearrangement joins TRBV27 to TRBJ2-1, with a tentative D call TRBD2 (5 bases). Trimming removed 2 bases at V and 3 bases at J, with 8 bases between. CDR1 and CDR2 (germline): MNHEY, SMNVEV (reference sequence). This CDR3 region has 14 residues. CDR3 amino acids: CASSLRGIYNEQFF. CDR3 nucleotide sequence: TGTGCCAGCAGTTTACGGGGAATCTACAATGAGCAGTTCTTC.

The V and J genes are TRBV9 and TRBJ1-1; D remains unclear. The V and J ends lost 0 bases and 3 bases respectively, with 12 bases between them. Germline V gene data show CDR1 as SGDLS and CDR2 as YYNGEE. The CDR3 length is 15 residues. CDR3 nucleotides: TGTGCCAGCAGCGTAGGATGGGCTGGGGACACTGAAGCTTTCTTT. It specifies CASSVGWAGDTEAFF.

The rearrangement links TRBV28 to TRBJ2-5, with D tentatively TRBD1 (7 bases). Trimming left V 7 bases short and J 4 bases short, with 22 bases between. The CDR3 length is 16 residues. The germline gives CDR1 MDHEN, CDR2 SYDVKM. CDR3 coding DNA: TGTGCCAGCATTTCGGATCAGGGGGGATCACCAGAGACCCAGTACTTC. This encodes CASISDQGGSPETQYF.

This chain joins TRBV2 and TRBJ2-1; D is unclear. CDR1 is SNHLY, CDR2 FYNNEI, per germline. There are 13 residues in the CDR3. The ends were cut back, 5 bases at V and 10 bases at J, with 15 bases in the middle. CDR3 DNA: TGTGCCAGCAGTCTTTCCTTTGAATTGGAGCAGTTCTTC. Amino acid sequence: CASSLSFELEQFF.